This T cell receptor beta chain was captured in a study of Graves' ophthalmopathy and Graves' hyperthyroidism. Whole-study findings and limits: Blood also harbored most expanded thyroid clonotypes above 0.001 frequency.

Note on this clonotype: Its antigen remains unidentified. A read error may account for a junction end that differs from germline.

The evidence that diagnosis relied on was clinical symptoms, serum thyroxine, TRAb, thyroid ultrasound and orbital computed tomography. RNA transcripts served as template for amplifying TCR beta CDR3 sequences. HTBI primers served in a first-round RT-PCR, which a second-round multiplex PCR followed. TCRdb called the multiplex PCR reads again in MiXCR, with one record for every CDR3 protein. The sample has about 740,000 distinct CDR3 sequences, roughly two fifths seen once. The CDR3 runs 16 residues. Germline V gene lookup returns CDR1 MGHRA and CDR2 YSYEKL. What was sequenced was peripheral blood. The gene calls are TRBV4-1 and TRBJ1-6; 9 bases align to TRBD1. The sequence was collected from an adult man with Graves' ophthalmopathy. Here the CDR3 DNA reads TGTGCCAGCAGCCAAAAGGGACAGGGCCTTAATTCACCCCTCCACTTT. Amino acids: CASSQKGQGLNSPLHF.